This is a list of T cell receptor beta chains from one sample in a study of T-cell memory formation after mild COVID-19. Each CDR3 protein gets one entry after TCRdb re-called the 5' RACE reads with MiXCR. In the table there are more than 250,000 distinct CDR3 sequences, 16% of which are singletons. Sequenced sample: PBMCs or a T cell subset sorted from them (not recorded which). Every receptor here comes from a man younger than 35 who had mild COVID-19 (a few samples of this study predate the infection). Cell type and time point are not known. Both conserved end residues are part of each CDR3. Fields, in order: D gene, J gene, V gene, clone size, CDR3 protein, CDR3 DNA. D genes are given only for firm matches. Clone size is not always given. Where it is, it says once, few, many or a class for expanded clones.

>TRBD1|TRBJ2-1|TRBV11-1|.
CASSGGQGREQFF
TGTGCCAGCAGTGGGGGACAGGGTCGGGAGCAGTTCTTC
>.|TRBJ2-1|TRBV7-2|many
CASSLSRNNEQFF
TGTGCCAGCAGCTTGAGCAGGAACAATGAGCAGTTCTTC
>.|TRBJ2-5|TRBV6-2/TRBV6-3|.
CASSTDAPQYF
TGTGCCAGCAGTACGGACGCCCCCCAGTACTTC
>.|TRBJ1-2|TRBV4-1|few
CASSHPPQGFGYTF
TGCGCCAGCAGCCACCCACCACAGGGTTTTGGCTACACCTTC
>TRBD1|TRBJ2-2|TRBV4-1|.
CASSQGIGQGVVTGELFF
TGCGCCAGCAGCCAAGGTATCGGACAGGGAGTCGTCACCGGGGAGCTGTTTTTT
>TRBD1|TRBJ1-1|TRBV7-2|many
CASTMRTGNTEAFF
TGTGCCAGCACCATGAGGACAGGGAACACTGAAGCTTTCTTT
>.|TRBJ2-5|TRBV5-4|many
CASRGLAQETQYF
TGTGCCAGCCGAGGCTTAGCCCAAGAGACCCAGTACTTC
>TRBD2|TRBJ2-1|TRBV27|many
CASSSTTGGPQTMRWRFF
TGTGCCAGCAGTTCCACGACGGGAGGACCCCAAACAATGAGGTGGAGGTTCTTC
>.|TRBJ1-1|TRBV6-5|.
CASSKLTANTEAFF
TGTGCCAGCAGTAAATTGACGGCCAACACTGAAGCTTTCTTT
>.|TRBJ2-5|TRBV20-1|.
CSARGQGRRETQYF
TGCAGTGCTAGAGGGCAGGGGCGGAGGGAGACCCAGTACTTC
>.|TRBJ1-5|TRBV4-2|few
CASSPDGPGGNQPQHF
TGTGCCAGCAGCCCGGACGGCCCGGGGGGCAATCAGCCCCAGCATTTT
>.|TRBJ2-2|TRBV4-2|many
CASSQWASEVGTGELFF
TGTGCCAGCAGCCAATGGGCTAGCGAGGTTGGCACCGGGGAGCTGTTTTTT
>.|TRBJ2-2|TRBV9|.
CASSVSANTGELFF
TGTGCCAGCAGCGTAAGCGCGAACACCGGGGAGCTGTTTTTT
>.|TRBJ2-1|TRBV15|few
CATSSVNNEQFF
TGTGCCACCAGCAGCGTTAACAATGAGCAGTTCTTC
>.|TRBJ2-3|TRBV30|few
CAWSEGDTQYF
TGTGCCTGGAGTGAGGGCGATACGCAGTATTTT
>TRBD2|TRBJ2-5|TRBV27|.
CASSLLGSGAYQETQYF
TGTGCCAGCAGTTTATTGGGTAGCGGGGCCTACCAAGAGACCCAGTACTTC
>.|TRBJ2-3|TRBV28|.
CASADRLTDTQYF
TGTGCCAGCGCTGACAGACTCACAGATACGCAGTATTTT
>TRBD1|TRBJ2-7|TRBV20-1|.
CSARVGTGSTEQYF
TGCAGTGCTAGAGTGGGGACAGGGTCTACCGAGCAGTACTTC
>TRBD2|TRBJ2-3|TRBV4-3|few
CASSQGSGTSGSTDTQYF
TGCGCCAGCAGCCAAGGCTCCGGGACTAGCGGAAGCACAGATACGCAGTATTTT
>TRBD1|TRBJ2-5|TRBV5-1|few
CASTLTPLKTGYQETQYF
TGCGCCAGCACGCTAACCCCCCTCAAGACAGGGTACCAAGAGACCCAGTACTTC
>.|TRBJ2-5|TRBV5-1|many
CASSLGRGAETQYF
TGCGCCAGCAGCTTGGGTAGGGGGGCAGAGACCCAGTACTTC
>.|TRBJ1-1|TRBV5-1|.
CASSSGVTWGTEAFF
TGCGCCAGCAGCTCGGGGGTCACGTGGGGCACTGAAGCTTTCTTT
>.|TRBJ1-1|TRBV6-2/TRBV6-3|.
CASTDLTIRPRNTEAFF
TGTGCCAGCACCGATTTAACGATTAGACCGAGGAACACTGAAGCTTTCTTT
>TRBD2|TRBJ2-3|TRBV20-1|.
CSSLAGGTDTQYF
TGCAGCTCACTAGCGGGCGGCACAGATACGCAGTATTTT
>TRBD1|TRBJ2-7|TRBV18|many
CASSPGTGPYEQYF
TGCGCCAGCAGCCCGGGGACAGGGCCCTACGAGCAGTACTTC
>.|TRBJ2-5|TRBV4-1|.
CASSQDASLGETQYF
TGCGCCAGCAGCCAAGATGCCTCCCTGGGAGAGACCCAGTACTTC
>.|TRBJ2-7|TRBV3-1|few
CASSLGRNYEQYF
TGTGCCAGCAGCCTAGGACGGAACTACGAGCAGTACTTC
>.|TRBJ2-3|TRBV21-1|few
CASSKLHEGTDTQYF
TGTGCCAGCAGCAAATTACATGAGGGCACAGATACGCAGTATTTT
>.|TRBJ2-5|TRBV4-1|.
CASSQVRRAEETQYF
TGCGCCAGCAGCCAAGTTCGCAGGGCGGAGGAGACCCAGTACTTC
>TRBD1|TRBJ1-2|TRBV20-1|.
CSARDIGTGIIYGYTF
TGCAGTGCTAGAGATATAGGGACAGGGATCATCTATGGCTACACCTTC
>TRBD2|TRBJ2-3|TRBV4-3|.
CASSHETSGGYTQYF
TGCGCCAGCAGCCACGAGACTAGCGGGGGTTATACGCAGTATTTT
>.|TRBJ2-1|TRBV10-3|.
CAIRVEGYNEQFF
TGTGCCATCAGGGTAGAGGGGTACAATGAGCAGTTCTTC
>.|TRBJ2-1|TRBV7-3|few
CASSLTRGLHNEQFF
TGTGCCAGCAGCTTAACTAGGGGACTCCACAATGAGCAGTTCTTC
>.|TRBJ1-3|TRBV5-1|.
CASSWTGGNTIYF
TGCGCCAGCAGCTGGACGGGCGGAAACACCATATATTTT
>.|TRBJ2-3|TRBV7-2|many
CASSFYTDTQYF
TGTGCCAGCAGCTTTTACACAGATACGCAGTATTTT
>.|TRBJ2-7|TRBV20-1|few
CSAPKGGSYEQYF
TGCAGTGCTCCGAAGGGGGGAAGCTACGAGCAGTACTTC
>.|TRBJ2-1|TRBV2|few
CASRTEPGGNEQFF
TGTGCCAGCAGGACGGAGCCCGGCGGCAATGAGCAGTTCTTC
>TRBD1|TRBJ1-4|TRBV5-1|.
CASSIGTGRDGKLFF
TGCGCCAGCAGCATTGGGACAGGTCGGGACGGAAAACTGTTTTTT
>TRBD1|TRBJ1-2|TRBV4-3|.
CASSPGGQGAYGYTF
TGCGCCAGCAGCCCGGGGGGGCAGGGGGCATATGGCTACACCTTC
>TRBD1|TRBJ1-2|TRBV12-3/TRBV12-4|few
CASSPTGGDPTF
TGTGCCAGCAGTCCTACAGGGGGGGACCCCACCTTC
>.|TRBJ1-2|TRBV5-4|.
CASSSDRNNYGYTF
TGTGCCAGCAGCTCGGACCGTAATAACTATGGCTACACCTTC
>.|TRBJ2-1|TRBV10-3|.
CAISPDSNEQFF
TGTGCCATCAGCCCAGATTCCAATGAGCAGTTCTTC
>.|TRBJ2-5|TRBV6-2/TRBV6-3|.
CASSYESETQYF
TGTGCCAGCAGTTACGAGTCCGAGACCCAGTACTTC
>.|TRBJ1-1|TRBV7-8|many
CASSFQDTEAFF
TGTGCCAGCAGCTTTCAGGACACTGAAGCTTTCTTT
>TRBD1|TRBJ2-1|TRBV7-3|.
CASSSSGQGGEQFF
TGTGCCAGCAGCTCCTCGGGACAGGGTGGTGAGCAGTTCTTC
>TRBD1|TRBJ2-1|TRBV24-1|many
CATSDLGRGNEQFF
TGTGCCACCAGTGATTTAGGCAGGGGGAATGAGCAGTTCTTC
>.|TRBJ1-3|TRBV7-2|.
CASSSAGYGGNTIYF
TGTGCCAGCAGCTCCGCAGGGTACGGTGGAAACACCATATATTTT
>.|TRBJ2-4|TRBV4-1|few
CASSQWLAKNIQYF
TGCGCCAGCAGCCAGTGGCTAGCCAAAAACATTCAGTACTTC
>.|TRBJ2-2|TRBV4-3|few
CASSQISTNTGELFF
TGCGCCAGCAGCCAAATCTCAACGAACACCGGGGAGCTGTTTTTT
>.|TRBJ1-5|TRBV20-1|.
CSAEGGQYQPQHF
TGCAGTGCTGAAGGAGGACAGTATCAGCCCCAGCATTTT
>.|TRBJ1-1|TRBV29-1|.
CSVQQSGGDTEAFF
TGCAGCGTTCAACAATCCGGGGGGGATACTGAAGCTTTCTTT
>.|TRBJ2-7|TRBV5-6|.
CASSLQGGHSSYEQYF
TGTGCCAGCAGCTTGCAGGGCGGACATTCCTCCTACGAGCAGTACTTC
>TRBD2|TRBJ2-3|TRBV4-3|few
CASSQVAGGREAQYF
TGCGCCAGCAGCCAGGTAGCGGGGGGGCGAGAAGCGCAGTATTTT
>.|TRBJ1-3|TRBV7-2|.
CASSPRGRSSGNTIYF
TGTGCCAGCAGCCCCCGAGGGCGGTCCTCTGGAAACACCATATATTTT
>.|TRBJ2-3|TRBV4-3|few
CASSQDSATDTQYF
TGCGCCAGCAGCCAAGATTCAGCGACAGATACGCAGTATTTT